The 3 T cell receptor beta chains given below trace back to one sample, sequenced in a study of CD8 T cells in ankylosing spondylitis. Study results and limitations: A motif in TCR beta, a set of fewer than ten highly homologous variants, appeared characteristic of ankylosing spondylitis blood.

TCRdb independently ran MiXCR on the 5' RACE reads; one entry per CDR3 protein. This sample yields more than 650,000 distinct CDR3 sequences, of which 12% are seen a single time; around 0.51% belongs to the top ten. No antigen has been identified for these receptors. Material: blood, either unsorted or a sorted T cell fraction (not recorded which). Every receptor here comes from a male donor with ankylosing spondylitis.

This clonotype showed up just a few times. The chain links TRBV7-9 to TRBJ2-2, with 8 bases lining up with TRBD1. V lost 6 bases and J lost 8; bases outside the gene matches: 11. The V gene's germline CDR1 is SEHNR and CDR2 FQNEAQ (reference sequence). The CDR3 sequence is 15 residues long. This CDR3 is CASSSFRGREGELFF. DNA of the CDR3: TGTGCCAGCAGTAGCTTCAGGGGGCGCGAAGGGGAGCTGTTTTTT.

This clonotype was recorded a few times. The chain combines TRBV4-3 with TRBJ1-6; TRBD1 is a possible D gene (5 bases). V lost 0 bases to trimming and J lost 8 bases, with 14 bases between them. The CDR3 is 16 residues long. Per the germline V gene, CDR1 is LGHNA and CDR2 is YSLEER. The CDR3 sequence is CASSQETGTGHSPLHF. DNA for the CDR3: TGCGCCAGCAGCCAAGAGACGGGTACGGGGCATTCACCCCTCCACTTT.

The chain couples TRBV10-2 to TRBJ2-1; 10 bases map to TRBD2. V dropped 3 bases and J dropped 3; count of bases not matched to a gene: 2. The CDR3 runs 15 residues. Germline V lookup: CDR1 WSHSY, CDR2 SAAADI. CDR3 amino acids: CASSDSGRGYNEQFF. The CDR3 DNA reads TGCGCCAGCAGTGACAGCGGGAGGGGCTACAATGAGCAGTTCTTC.